This record covers a single T cell receptor (beta chain). Preparation of the TCRbeta library involved a method that used unique molecular identifiers. Via MiXCR, TCRdb re-called the PCR reads, giving one row per CDR3 protein. This sample has 610,000 or so distinct CDR3 sequences, with approximately 30% found just once. This record belongs to a study of T-cell reconstitution after alpha-beta-depleted transplantation in children. This sequence originates from a boy in the first two years of life with Wiskott-Aldrich syndrome, due to receive a stem cell transplant. The specimen comprised PBMCs, sampled before TCRalphabeta/CD19-depleted stem cell transplant.

CDR3 protein: CASSLSLVPPNSYNEQFF. For the CDR3, the DNA is TGTGCCAGCAGTTTATCGTTGGTCCCCCCTAATTCCTACAATGAGCAGTTCTTC. The chain employs TRBV27 and TRBJ2-1; D is uncertain. Germline V gene sequence: CDR1 MNHEY, CDR2 SMNVEV (reference sequence). V shed 0 bases and J shed 1 base, with 16 bases lying between them. The CDR3 sequence is 18 residues long.